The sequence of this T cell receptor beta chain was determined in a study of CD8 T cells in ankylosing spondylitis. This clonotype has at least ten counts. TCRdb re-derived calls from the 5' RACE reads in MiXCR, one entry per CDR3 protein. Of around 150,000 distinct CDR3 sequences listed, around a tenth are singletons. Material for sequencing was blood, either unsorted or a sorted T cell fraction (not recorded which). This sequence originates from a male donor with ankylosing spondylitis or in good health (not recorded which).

The CDR3 is CATSREKPGLYYEQYF. The CDR3 DNA sequence: TGTGCCACCAGCAGAGAAAAACCGGGACTGTACTACGAGCAGTACTTC. This chain links TRBV15 with TRBJ2-7; D may be TRBD2 (6 bases). Trimming took off 0 bases at V and 3 bases at J, with 15 bases between the two ends. This CDR3 contains 16 residues. The germline CDR1 and CDR2 sequences are LNHNV and YYDKDF (reference sequence).